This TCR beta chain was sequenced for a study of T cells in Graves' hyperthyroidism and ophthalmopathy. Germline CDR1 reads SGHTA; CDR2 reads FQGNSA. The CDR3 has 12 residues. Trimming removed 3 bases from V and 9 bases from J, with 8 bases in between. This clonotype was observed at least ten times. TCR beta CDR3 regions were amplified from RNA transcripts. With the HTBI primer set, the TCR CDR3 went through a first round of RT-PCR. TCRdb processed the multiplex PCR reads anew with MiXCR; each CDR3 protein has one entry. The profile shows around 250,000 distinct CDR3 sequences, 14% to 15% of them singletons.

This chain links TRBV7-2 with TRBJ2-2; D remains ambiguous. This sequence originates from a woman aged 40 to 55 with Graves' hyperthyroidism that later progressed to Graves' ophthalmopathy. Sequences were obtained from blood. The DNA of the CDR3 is TGTGCCAGCAGCTTCCAGGCGTGGGAGCTGTTTTTT. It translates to CASSFQAWELFF. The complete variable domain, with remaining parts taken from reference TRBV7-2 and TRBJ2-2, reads GAGVSQSPSNKVTEKGKDVELRCDPISGHTALYWYRQSLGQGLEFLIYFQGNSAPDKSGLPSDRFSAERTGGSVSTLTIQRTQQEDSAVYLCASSFQAWELFFGEGSRLTVL.